The 7 T cell receptor beta chains below all came from one sample that was sequenced in a study of CD8 T cells in Susac syndrome. Roughly 0.45 to 1 ug RNA was reverse transcribed with random hexamers. TCRdb recomputed calls from the immunoSEQ multiplex PCR reads with MiXCR, one row per CDR3 protein. The sample carries approximately 170,000 distinct CDR3 sequences, 90% to 95% recorded once. The sequenced sample was CD4+ T cells from PBMCs. These receptors originate from a human donor in good health.

The V gene is TRBV13, the J gene TRBJ2-1; D remains ambiguous. From germline, CDR1 is PRHDT and CDR2 FYEKMQ (reference sequence). This CDR3 is 11 amino acids long. Trimming removed 5 bases from V and 9 bases from J, with 8 bases in between. Here the CDR3 DNA reads TGTGCCAGCAGCCGTTTACGTGAGCAGTTCTTC. It translates to CASSRLREQFF. The whole variable domain, remainder taken from reference TRBV13 and TRBJ2-1, is AAGVIQSPRHLIKEKRETATLKCYPIPRHDTVYWYQQGPGQDPQFLISFYEKMQSDKGSIPDRFSAQQFSDYHSELNMSSLELGDSALYFCASSRLREQFFGPGTRLTVL.

The chain employs TRBV2 and TRBJ1-1; a weak D match, TRBD1 (6 bases). This CDR3 has 16 residues. Germline V lookup: CDR1 SNHLY, CDR2 FYNNEI. V lost 10 bases and J 1 base, leaving 22 bases between the germline ends. The CDR3 is CATRLRVQGRNTEAFF. CDR3 bases: TGTGCCACCCGTTTGAGGGTACAGGGCCGGAACACTGAAGCTTTCTTT.

CDR3 residues: CATRSGTQSNQPQHF. The CDR3 DNA reads as TGTGCCACCAGAAGCGGGACGCAGAGCAATCAGCCCCAGCATTTT. The chain is built from TRBV6-2 or TRBV6-3 and TRBJ1-5; weak D call: TRBD1 (5 bases). This CDR3 region has 15 residues. Germline CDR1 reads MNHEY; CDR2 reads SVGEGT. Trimming cost V 10 bases and J 1 base, with 17 bases left between them.

The chain combines TRBV20-1 with TRBJ2-2; maybe TRBD2 (6 bases). The germline CDR1 and CDR2 sequences are DFQATT and SNEGSKA (reference sequence). CDR3 length: 14 amino acids. The CDR3 nucleotides are TGCAGCGTTACGAGGAGGGAGAACACCGGGGAGCTGTTTTTT. It yields the protein CSVTRRENTGELFF.

The V call is TRBV5-1, the J call TRBJ2-7, with D tentatively TRBD1 (5 bases). Per the germline V gene, CDR1 is SGHRS and CDR2 is YFSETQ. The CDR3 runs 15 residues. Trimming took off 1 base at V and 2 bases at J, with 13 bases between the two ends. The CDR3 coding sequence is TGCGCCAGCAGCTTGCCTGGGGCCACCGCCTACGAGCAGTACTTC. As protein: CASSLPGATAYEQYF.

The chain has TRBV6-5 and TRBJ2-1; D not certain. The CDR3 covers 13 residues. Trimming removed 5 bases from V and 5 bases from J, with 10 bases in between. Germline values: CDR1 MNHEY, CDR2 SVGAGI. The CDR3 loop reads CASSPLSHNEQFF. CDR3 sequence (DNA): TGTGCCAGCAGTCCCTTATCCCACAATGAGCAGTTCTTC.

V usage is TRBV29-1 and J usage is TRBJ2-6; D is undetermined. The V and J ends lost 5 bases and 0 bases respectively, with 5 bases between them. The CDR3 length is 13 residues. Germline assignment: CDR1 SQVTM and CDR2 ANQGSEA. The CDR3 DNA reads TGCAGCGTTACGAACTCTGGGGCCAACGTCCTGACTTTC. Protein sequence: CSVTNSGANVLTF.